These 27 T cell receptor beta chains were all obtained from the same sample, sequenced in a study of T-cell reconstitution after alpha-beta-depleted transplantation in children. Preparing the TCRbeta library involved the use of unique molecular identifiers. Each CDR3 protein is one row after TCRdb ran MiXCR on the PCR reads. The table records 500,000 to 750,000 distinct CDR3 sequences, about a quarter of them present only once. Sequencing used PBMCs, obtained before TCRalphabeta/CD19-depleted stem cell transplant. These receptors were obtained from a boy under two years old with Wiskott-Aldrich syndrome, due to receive a stem cell transplant.

CDR3: CASSQEWRLAGNEQFF. CDR3 DNA sequence: TGTGCCAGCAGCCAAGAATGGAGACTAGCTGGCAATGAGCAGTTCTTC. This chain connects TRBV14 to TRBJ2-1, with TRBD2 matching 7 bases. The CDR3 totals 16 residues. Germline assignment: CDR1 SGHDN and CDR2 FVKESK. J lost 6 bases, V lost 0 bases, and 8 bases had no gene match.

This clonotype has just a few counts. This chain's CDR3 is CASSAPGGHYGYTF. For the CDR3, the DNA is TGTGCCAGCAGTGCCCCAGGGGGCCACTATGGCTACACCTTC. The chain joins TRBV25-1 to TRBJ1-2; 8 bases map to TRBD1. The CDR3 runs 14 residues. The J segment lost 3 bases and the V segment lost 4 bases, leaving 4 bases of the junction unmatched. Per the germline V gene, CDR1 is MGHDK and CDR2 is SYGVNS.

This clonotype came up a few times. CDR3 DNA sequence: TGTGCCAGCAGCTTGGGGCTAGCGGAGAATGAGCAGTTCTTC. This codes for CASSLGLAENEQFF. This sequence joins TRBV9 and TRBJ2-1; 7 bases agree with TRBD2. CDR3 length: 14 amino acids. CDR1 is SGDLS, CDR2 YYNGEE, per germline. Trimming took 4 bases from V and 7 from J; bases not matched to a gene: 8. The full variable domain, its missing parts supplied by reference TRBV9 and TRBJ2-1, is DSGVTQTPKHLITATGQRVTLRCSPRSGDLSVYWYQQSLDQGLQFLIQYYNGEERAKGNILERFSAQQFPDLHSELNLSSLELGDSALYFCASSLGLAENEQFFGPGTRLTVL.

V is TRBV28 and J is TRBJ2-2; D may be TRBD1 (5 bases). The germline V and J ends were trimmed by 4 bases and 6 bases, with 12 bases remaining between them. CDR1 is MDHEN and CDR2 is SYDVKM in the germline V gene. The CDR3 runs 14 residues. The DNA of the CDR3 is TGTGCCAGCAGTTCGTCAAAGGGGTCCGGGGAGCTGTTTTTT. Translated, it gives CASSSSKGSGELFF.

In this sample, this clonotype turned up a few times. The chain carries TRBV20-1 and TRBJ2-3; TRBD2 agrees at 13 bases. This CDR3 has 15 amino acids. V lost 3 bases to trimming and J lost 3 bases; unmatched junction nucleotides: 3. Per the germline V gene, CDR1 is DFQATT and CDR2 is SNEGSKA (reference sequence). This CDR3 reads CSASTSGRGTDTQYF. The CDR3 coding sequence is TGCAGTGCTAGTACTAGCGGGAGGGGGACAGATACGCAGTATTTT.

This clonotype turned up a few times. The chain has TRBV24-1 and TRBJ2-1, with TRBD1 matching over 9 bases. From germline, CDR1 is KGHDR and CDR2 SFDVKD. Trimming removed 3 bases from V and 2 bases from J; junction bases left unmatched: 1. The CDR3 is made up of 15 amino acids. The CDR3 loop reads CATSDDRGTYNEQFF. Here the CDR3 DNA reads TGTGCCACCAGTGATGACAGGGGGACCTACAATGAGCAGTTCTTC.

This clonotype was seen a handful of times. The genes are TRBV7-2 and TRBJ2-1; 8 nucleotides match TRBD2. This CDR3 is built from 13 residues. CDR1 SGHTA and CDR2 FQGNSA come from the germline V gene. Unmatched junction bases numbered 3, after V lost 3 bases and J lost 8 bases. In DNA, the CDR3 is TGTGCCAGCAGCTTTGGACTAGCCCATGAGCAGTTCTTC. Translated: CASSFGLAHEQFF.

V usage is TRBV10-3 and J usage is TRBJ2-5; D is perhaps TRBD1 (5 bases). Germline-derived CDR1 and CDR2 are ENHRY and SYGVKD. The V and J ends lost 2 bases and 3 bases respectively, with 10 bases between them. The CDR3 is 14 residues long. CDR3 coding DNA: TGTGCCATCAGTGAGGGACACTTTAAAGAGACCCAGTACTTC. This translates into CAISEGHFKETQYF.

This clonotype was detected a few times. In DNA, the CDR3 is TGTGCCAGCAGCTTAGATTTACTAGCGGGACGATTTTTCAATGAGCAGTTCTTC. Its translation: CASSLDLLAGRFFNEQFF. The chain is built from TRBV11-2 and TRBJ2-1; 10 bases fit TRBD2. CDR1 and CDR2 (germline): SGHAT, FQNNGV. The length of the CDR3 is 18 residues. V dropped 0 bases and J dropped 6; count of bases not matched to a gene: 11.

Comments on this clonotype: A much larger clone lies a single base off, so this may be a read error. CDR3 residues: CASRHRGANGLTF. CDR3 nucleotides: TGTGCCAGCAGGCATCGTGGGGCCAACGGCCTGACTTTC. This chain uses TRBV6-6 with TRBJ2-6; perhaps TRBD1 as D (5 bases). This CDR3 is 13 amino acids long. Germline CDR1 is MNHNY and CDR2 is SVGAGI (reference sequence).

The V and J genes are TRBV12-3 or TRBV12-4 and TRBJ2-4; 7 nucleotides agree with TRBD1. The CDR3 has 14 residues. Trimming removed 3 bases from V and 3 bases from J; junction bases left unmatched: 2. This CDR3 is CASSFSGGKNIQYF. The DNA for the CDR3 is TGTGCCAGCAGTTTTTCAGGGGGCAAAAACATTCAGTACTTC.

The chain is built from TRBV12-3 or TRBV12-4 and TRBJ2-1; possibly TRBD2 for D (5 bases). V shed 6 bases and J shed 0 bases, with 18 bases lying between them. This CDR3 region has 17 residues. The CDR3 is CASSPGRRPSSYNEQFF. For the CDR3, the DNA is TGTGCCAGCAGCCCTGGACGGAGGCCCAGCTCCTACAATGAGCAGTTCTTC.

V and J are TRBV5-6 and TRBJ2-3; 11 bases are shared with TRBD2. V was pared by 1 base and J by 2 bases, with 6 bases of the junction left unmatched. The CDR3 covers 17 residues. Germline values: CDR1 SGHDT, CDR2 YYEEEE. The CDR3: CASSLLGLAEFTDTQYF. In DNA form, the CDR3 reads TGTGCCAGCAGCTTGCTGGGACTAGCGGAATTCACAGATACGCAGTATTTT.

There are a few counts of this clonotype. The V call is TRBV24-1, the J call TRBJ2-1; 9 bases fit TRBD1. Germline V gene lookup returns CDR1 KGHDR and CDR2 SFDVKD. With V trimmed by 4 bases and J by 1 base, 4 bases remained unmatched. CDR3 length equals 16 residues. In DNA, the CDR3 is TGTGCCACCAGTGAATCCGGGACAGGGTCCTACAATGAGCAGTTCTTC. Its translation is CATSESGTGSYNEQFF.

This clonotype has only a few counts. The chain couples TRBV20-1 to TRBJ2-2; D perhaps matches TRBD2 (6 bases). Germline V gives CDR1 DFQATT, CDR2 SNEGSKA (reference sequence). V was pared by 3 bases and J by 5 bases, with 13 bases between. The CDR3 is 14 amino acids. CDR3 nucleotide sequence: TGCAGTGCTAGCTCGGGGACTTTTACCGGGGAGCTGTTTTTT. Translation: CSASSGTFTGELFF.

V and J are TRBV20-1 and TRBJ1-1; 8 positions agree with TRBD1. This CDR3 is built from 16 residues. Germline values: CDR1 DFQATT, CDR2 SNEGSKA (reference sequence). J gave up 0 bases and V 2 bases, and 8 bases lay outside the gene matches. CDR3 protein: CSARNRQGSMNTEAFF. The CDR3 DNA is TGCAGTGCTAGAAATAGACAGGGGTCCATGAACACTGAAGCTTTCTTT.

The chain employs TRBV20-1 and TRBJ2-7, with no clear D. V was trimmed by 7 bases and J by 4 bases, leaving 14 bases between them. CDR1 DFQATT and CDR2 SNEGSKA come from the germline V gene (reference sequence). The CDR3 loop spans 12 amino acids. CDR3 DNA sequence: TGCAGTGTGGGGATCCCCCCTTACGAGCAGTACTTC. Translating gives CSVGIPPYEQYF.

This clonotype showed up just a few times. V is TRBV20-1 and J is TRBJ2-7, with unresolved D. The V gene lost 3 bases and the J gene lost 2 bases, with 8 bases spanning the gap. Germline V lookup: CDR1 DFQATT, CDR2 SNEGSKA (reference sequence). The CDR3 is made up of 12 amino acids. CDR3 residues: CSASPATYEQYF. The CDR3 DNA follows: TGCAGTGCTAGTCCAGCTACCTACGAGCAGTACTTC.

In this sample, this clonotype turned up a few times. The chain uses TRBV5-1 and TRBJ2-1; 7 positions agree with TRBD1. J lost 9 bases, V lost 5 bases, and 11 bases had no gene match. CDR3 length equals 14 residues. CDR1 is SGHRS and CDR2 is YFSETQ in the germline V gene. CDR3 in DNA: TGCGCCAGCAGACCGCTACAGGGGCCGGGTGAGCAGTTCTTC. Translated: CASRPLQGPGEQFF.

Here the CDR3 DNA reads TGCAGTGCTCCCCACAGGGGCGGTTACAATGAGCAGTTCTTC. Residues: CSAPHRGGYNEQFF. The V call is TRBV20-1, the J call TRBJ2-1; the match to TRBD1 covers 7 bases. Germline V lookup: CDR1 DFQATT, CDR2 SNEGSKA (reference sequence). The V and J ends lost 5 bases and 4 bases, in that order; junction bases with no gene match: 8. The CDR3 runs 14 residues.

V and J are TRBV28 and TRBJ1-2; D is ambiguous. CDR3 length: 12 residues. Germline loops: CDR1 MDHEN, CDR2 SYDVKM. The V end was cut by 5 bases, the J end by 8 bases, with 12 bases between. In DNA form, the CDR3 reads TGTGCCAGCAGTCCCCCTTTTCTGGGCTACACCTTC. Protein sequence: CASSPPFLGYTF.

A remark on this clonotype: Likely a read error: the CDR3 ends without its conserved phenylalanine or tryptophan. The chain recombines TRBV27 with TRBJ2-5; D possibly matches TRBD1 or TRBD2 (6 bases each). The CDR3 sequence is 14 residues long. CDR1 and CDR2 from the germline V gene are MNHEY and SMNVEV (reference sequence). V was shortened by 5 bases and J by 0 bases, with 10 bases between the two germline ends. The CDR3 DNA follows: TGTGCCAGCAGTAGGAGGGGGTACCAAGAGACCCAGTACTCC. Translation gives CASSRRGYQETQYS.

V and J are TRBV20-1 and TRBJ2-7, with 12 positions matching TRBD2. Germline V gives CDR1 DFQATT, CDR2 SNEGSKA (reference sequence). The CDR3 has 15 amino acids. Unmatched junction bases numbered 6, after V lost 3 bases and J lost 3 bases. The CDR3 sequence: CSASGLAGLYYEQYF. As DNA, the CDR3 is TGCAGTGCTAGTGGACTAGCGGGGCTTTACTACGAGCAGTACTTC.

The chain combines TRBV15 with TRBJ2-5; 7 bases map to TRBD1. J was trimmed by 2 bases and V by 3 bases; bases with no gene match: 3. CDR1 is LNHNV, CDR2 YYDKDF, per germline (reference sequence). The CDR3 is 14 amino acids. In nucleotides, the CDR3 is TGTGCCACCAGCAGCAGACAGGGACAAGAGACCCAGTACTTC. Translation: CATSSRQGQETQYF.

This clonotype was detected only a few times. The chain carries TRBV5-1 and TRBJ1-6; 9 positions match TRBD1. The germline V gene encodes CDR1 SGHRS and CDR2 YFSETQ. The CDR3 has 15 amino acids. Trimming removed 0 bases from V and 8 bases from J; junction bases left unmatched: 3. Here the CDR3 DNA reads TGCGCCAGCAGCTTGGACAGGGGGCGAGATTCACCCCTCCACTTT. Protein: CASSLDRGRDSPLHF.

This clonotype has ten or more counts. The chain couples TRBV5-1 to TRBJ2-7, with D uncertain. V lost 0 bases, J lost 3 bases, and 7 bases lay in between. The CDR3 length is 13 residues. Per germline, CDR1 SGHRS and CDR2 YFSETQ. The CDR3 coding sequence is TGCGCCAGCAGCTTGGTCTCGGGCTACGAGCAGTACTTC. As protein: CASSLVSGYEQYF.

V gene TRBV20-1 combines with J gene TRBJ2-1; D not certain. The CDR3 length is 12 residues. CDR1 and CDR2 (germline): DFQATT, SNEGSKA (reference sequence). The CDR3: CSPLPGYNEQFF. The DNA for the CDR3 is TGCAGCCCTTTGCCAGGCTACAATGAGCAGTTCTTC.